Each of the 10 T cell receptor beta chains below was sequenced from the same sample in a study of cytomegalovirus exposure and HLA in healthy donors (dated by TCRdb to about 2017). Library preparation used the immunoSEQ multiplex PCR assay. As stored in TCRdb, this immuneACCESS dataset retains in-frame rearrangements with V and J assigned. A fraction of the clones does not appear; measured against another copy, unresolved V genes explain less than half of the discrepancy, and the remainder lacks a known reason. The table for this sample lists some 130,000 clones; roughly nine tenths of them were counted only once. Clones ranked in the top ten supply 2.9% of the sample. The sequenced sample was PBMCs. The origin of the receptors is a man aged 18 to 30 in good health and CMV-seronegative.

V gene TRBV6-1 combines with J gene TRBJ2-5, with D possibly being TRBD2 (5 bases). The CDR3 runs 15 residues. Germline loops: CDR1 MNHNS, CDR2 SASEGT. Trimming took 5 bases from V and 7 from J, leaving 20 bases between them. Here the CDR3 reads CASSSIVSSGGTQYF. CDR3 bases: TGTGCCAGCAGTTCAATAGTTTCGTCCGGAGGGACCCAGTACTTC.

The V call is TRBV27, the J call TRBJ1-5, with unresolved D. V lost 0 bases to trimming and J lost 2 bases, with 8 bases between them. Per germline, CDR1 MNHEY and CDR2 SMNVEV (reference sequence). The CDR3 has 15 amino acids. CDR3 sequence reads: CASSLSWEGNQPQHF. CDR3 coding DNA: TGTGCCAGCAGTTTATCGTGGGAGGGCAATCAGCCCCAGCATTTT.

This chain joins TRBV27 and TRBJ1-4; D not certain. V lost 5 bases to trimming and J lost 4 bases, with 14 bases between them. Germline V lookup: CDR1 MNHEY, CDR2 SMNVEV (reference sequence). The CDR3 totals 15 residues. Written as DNA, the CDR3 is TGTGCCAGCAGTCCCTCCCCAGGCCTTAATGAAAAACTGTTTTTT. Amino acid sequence: CASSPSPGLNEKLFF.

CDR3 in amino acids: CASGAAGTGPYEQYF. The CDR3 DNA sequence: TGTGCCAGCGGCGCAGCCGGGACAGGTCCCTACGAGCAGTACTTC. The chain recombines TRBV27 with TRBJ2-7; 8 positions agree with TRBD1. Trimming took 8 bases from V and 2 from J; bases not matched to a gene: 11. The CDR3 is 15 residues long. CDR1 is MNHEY and CDR2 is SMNVEV in the germline V gene (reference sequence).

In nucleotides, the CDR3 is TGTGCCACCAGCGTCCCGGGACAGGGGTGGGGCGAGCAGTACTTC. This translates into CATSVPGQGWGEQYF. The chain employs TRBV15 and TRBJ2-7, with 10 bases that match TRBD1. The CDR3 is 15 residues long. Germline CDR1 and CDR2: LNHNV and YYDKDF (reference sequence). The V and J ends lost 5 bases and 6 bases, in that order; junction bases with no gene match: 10.

This chain joins TRBV2 and TRBJ1-2; no clear D. V shed 0 bases and J shed 8 bases, with 13 bases lying between them. Germline loops: CDR1 SNHLY, CDR2 FYNNEI. The CDR3 spans 14 residues. CDR3: CASSEAPGSPGYTF. In DNA, the CDR3 is TGTGCCAGCAGTGAAGCGCCCGGGTCCCCGGGCTACACCTTC.

This chain links TRBV7-9 with TRBJ1-6; 7 nucleotides align to TRBD1. CDR1 SEHNR and CDR2 FQNEAQ come from the germline V gene (reference sequence). Losses at the gene ends were 5 bases for V and 7 bases for J; bases not matched to a gene: 11. This CDR3 is built from 16 residues. CDR3 DNA sequence: TGTGCCAGCAGCCCGAAGACAGGGTTGAGGAATTCACCCCTCCACTTT. Protein sequence: CASSPKTGLRNSPLHF.

The chain recombines TRBV18 with TRBJ2-2; TRBD2 matches at 10 bases. Germline V lookup: CDR1 KGHSH, CDR2 LQKENI. J gave up 4 bases and V 3 bases, and 2 bases lay outside the gene matches. The CDR3 has 15 residues. The CDR3 region has the DNA TGTGCCAGCTCACCCTCTAGCGGGGGCACCGGGGAGCTGTTTTTT. This translates into CASSPSSGGTGELFF.

The rearrangement links TRBV27 to TRBJ2-7, with 12 nucleotides matching TRBD2. CDR1 and CDR2 (germline): MNHEY, SMNVEV (reference sequence). The CDR3 has 19 residues. V shed 5 bases, J shed 1 base, and the junction held 15 bases outside the gene matches. The CDR3 loop reads CASSPYRSPSGGGSYEQYF. Here the CDR3 DNA reads TGTGCCAGCAGTCCGTATCGTTCCCCTAGCGGGGGGGGATCCTACGAGCAGTACTTC.

This clone turned up a few times. The chain carries TRBV7-2 and TRBJ2-3; tentative D call: TRBD2 (5 bases). The CDR3 is made up of 14 amino acids. Trimming took off 6 bases at V and 1 base at J, with 11 bases between the two ends. Germline V gene lookup returns CDR1 SGHTA and CDR2 FQGNSA. The CDR3 protein is CASRGGPRTDTQYF. CDR3 DNA sequence: TGTGCCAGCAGGGGCGGGCCACGCACAGATACGCAGTATTTT. The complete variable domain, with remaining parts taken from reference TRBV7-2 and TRBJ2-3, reads GAGVSQSPSNKVTEKGKDVELRCDPISGHTALYWYRQSLGQGLEFLIYFQGNSAPDKSGLPSDRFSAERTGGSVSTLTIQRTQQEDSAVYLCASRGGPRTDTQYFGPGTRLTVL.